Reported below is one T cell receptor beta chain. The data belong to a study of shared clonotypes between healthy human individuals. Generated by immunoSEQ multiplex PCR, the TCRdb table keeps only in-frame clones and is missing some. Of 450,000 to 500,000 clones in the sample, about 72% were seen once. The TCR sequence derives from a woman in her 40s in good health. Some clones in this sample may be carry-over from other donors' samples. Material: PBMCs.

The CDR3 reads CASSLERGVTDTQYF. For the CDR3, the DNA is TGTGCCAGCAGCTTGGAGAGGGGGGTCACAGATACGCAGTATTTT. The V call is TRBV5-5, the J call TRBJ2-3, with D possibly called TRBD1 or TRBD2 (6 bases each). V dropped 0 bases and J dropped 2 bases, with 10 bases sitting between them. The germline V gene has CDR1 SGHKS and CDR2 YYEKEE (reference sequence). The length of the CDR3 is 15 residues.